The sequence of this T cell receptor (beta chain) was determined in a study of identical twins. TCRdb passed the 5' RACE reads through MiXCR, listing each CDR3 protein once. The sample includes nearly 900,000 distinct CDR3 sequences, more than 9% seen only once; the top ten take around 1.6%. The data were also submitted as part of a second study, on yellow fever vaccine responses in identical twins.

This sequence originates from a woman between 18 and 30 years old in good health. Sequenced: PBMCs.

This chain's CDR3 is CASSLLDQVAKNIQYF. CDR3 sequence (DNA): TGTGCCAGCAGTTTACTCGACCAGGTAGCCAAAAACATTCAGTACTTC. The gene calls are TRBV6-5 and TRBJ2-4, with unresolved D. Between the trimmed V and J ends, which lost 4 bases and 0 bases, there was a span of 13 bases. The germline V gene encodes CDR1 MNHEY and CDR2 SVGAGI. There are 16 residues in the CDR3.